Presented here are 19 T cell receptor beta chains from one specimen sequenced in a study of blood T cell repertoires in COVID-19. The method was immunoSEQ multiplex PCR; TCRdb's version includes in-frame clones alone and lacks a portion of them. The data hold 250,000 to 350,000 clones, with 75% to 90% observed a single time. The sequenced sample was PBMCs or T cells enriched from blood (not recorded which). The source of these receptors is a woman in her twenties or thirties who had recovered from COVID-19.

This clone was detected only once. This chain uses TRBV3-1 (or the pseudogene TRBV3-2) with TRBJ1-5; no firm D call. Germline V gives CDR1 LGHDT, CDR2 YNNKEL (reference sequence). The CDR3 consists of 13 residues. The V and J ends lost 0 bases and 6 bases respectively, with 6 bases between them. This CDR3 is CASSQDEVQPQHF. The CDR3 DNA reads as TGTGCCAGCAGCCAAGACGAGGTTCAGCCCCAGCATTTT.

The chain employs TRBV15 and TRBJ1-5; 7 bases are shared with TRBD1. J lost 7 bases, V lost 0 bases, and 6 bases had no gene match. The V gene's germline CDR1 is LNHNV and CDR2 YYDKDF (reference sequence). CDR3 size: 15 residues. This CDR3 is CATSREQGSEQPQHF. For the CDR3, the DNA is TGTGCCACCAGCAGAGAACAGGGGTCAGAACAGCCCCAGCATTTT.

This clone was picked up one time. The gene calls are TRBV27 and TRBJ1-6; weak D call: TRBD1 (5 bases). The germline V gene encodes CDR1 MNHEY and CDR2 SMNVEV (reference sequence). With 5 bases removed from V and 13 bases from J, the gap between germline ends came to 18 bases. The CDR3 is 14 amino acids. The CDR3 DNA reads TGTGCCAGCAGTCCCGACAGTCCGGTCTTCCCCCTCCACTTT. Amino acid sequence: CASSPDSPVFPLHF.

The V gene is TRBV25-1, the J gene TRBJ1-1; D perhaps matches TRBD1 (5 bases). The V gene's germline CDR1 is MGHDK and CDR2 SYGVNS. V lost 6 bases to trimming and J lost 1 base, with 12 bases between them. CDR3 length equals 14 residues. CDR3 bases: TGTGCCAGCAGCTTAACAGGATGGAACACTGAAGCTTTCTTT. Its protein is CASSLTGWNTEAFF.

The chain joins TRBV5-1 to TRBJ2-4, with D tentatively TRBD2 (5 bases). With 0 bases removed from V and 7 bases from J, the gap between germline ends came to 20 bases. This CDR3 comprises 17 residues. Germline V gene lookup returns CDR1 SGHRS and CDR2 YFSETQ. CDR3: CASSLVTPGSRMNIQYF. The CDR3 nucleotides are TGCGCCAGCAGCTTGGTAACCCCGGGGTCCAGGATGAACATTCAGTACTTC.

The rearrangement links TRBV28 to TRBJ1-1; D perhaps matches TRBD1 (5 bases). The CDR3 is made up of 13 amino acids. V was pared by 10 bases and J by 7 bases, with 19 bases between. Germline CDR1 reads MDHEN; CDR2 reads SYDVKM. CDR3 coding DNA: TGTGCCACCAAGTTTGGGGCAGGGTTTGAAGCTTTCTTT. It specifies CATKFGAGFEAFF.

This clone was seen once. At one of its ends the junction is not consistent with the germline gene, which may arise from a read error. The rearrangement joins TRBV7-2 to TRBJ1-1; D possibly corresponds to TRBD1 (6 bases). From germline, CDR1 is SGHTA and CDR2 FQGNSA. This CDR3 region has 14 residues. The CDR3 loop reads CASRLDSKNTEAFF. The CDR3 DNA is TGTGCCAGCCGCTTGGACAGCAAGAACACTGAAGCTTTCTTT.

The chain recombines TRBV28 with TRBJ1-5, with a tentative D call TRBD1 (5 bases). The CDR3 covers 15 residues. Trimming removed 3 bases from V and 3 bases from J, with 12 bases in between. Germline V gene lookup returns CDR1 MDHEN and CDR2 SYDVKM. In DNA form, the CDR3 reads TGTGCCAGCAGTTTCGAGGACACCTACAATCAGCCCCAGCATTTT. Its translation is CASSFEDTYNQPQHF.

The chain uses TRBV3-1 (or the pseudogene TRBV3-2) and TRBJ2-7; D is undetermined. There are 15 residues in the CDR3. V lost 0 bases, J lost 3 bases, and 12 bases lay in between. CDR1 and CDR2 from the germline V gene are LGHDT and YNNKEL (reference sequence). The CDR3 DNA sequence: TGTGCCAGCAGCCAAGATAGTTCCAGGTTCTACGAGCAGTACTTC. Translated: CASSQDSSRFYEQYF.

The count of this clone is one. V gene TRBV6-1 combines with J gene TRBJ1-2, with 7 bases that match TRBD1. This CDR3 comprises 15 residues. Trimming cost V 3 bases and J 5 bases; bases outside gene matches: 9. Germline lookup yields CDR1 MNHNS and CDR2 SASEGT. The DNA of the CDR3 is TGTGCCAGCAGTGACCAGGGGGGAATAAGATATGGCTACACCTTC. Translated, it gives CASSDQGGIRYGYTF.

This rearrangement joins TRBV3-1 (or the pseudogene TRBV3-2) to TRBJ1-5; perhaps TRBD1 as D (5 bases). Trimming cost V 4 bases and J 5 bases, with 9 bases left between them. The CDR3 runs 13 residues. Germline CDR1 reads LGHDT; CDR2 reads YNNKEL (reference sequence). This CDR3 is CASSLGGDQPQHF. The CDR3 DNA reads TGTGCCAGCAGCCTGGGAGGGGATCAGCCCCAGCATTTT.

The chain joins TRBV27 to TRBJ1-4; D gene unclear. This CDR3 contains 16 residues. Germline V gene sequence: CDR1 MNHEY, CDR2 SMNVEV (reference sequence). The germline V and J ends were trimmed by 4 bases and 8 bases, with 20 bases remaining between them. The CDR3 loop is CASSYAPSYGVEKLFF. CDR3 sequence (DNA): TGTGCCAGCAGTTACGCACCTTCTTATGGAGTGGAAAAACTGTTTTTT.

This sequence joins TRBV2 and TRBJ2-1; 9 bases map to TRBD2. The CDR3 sequence is 16 residues long. Germline V gene data show CDR1 as SNHLY and CDR2 as FYNNEI. Trimming took 1 base from V and 9 from J; bases not matched to a gene: 10. CDR3 sequence (DNA): TGTGCCAGCAGTGAAGGGCGGGAGGGACGAATTAGTGAGCAGTTCTTC. This gives the protein CASSEGREGRISEQFF.

This chain joins TRBV7-8 and TRBJ1-5; 8 nucleotides match TRBD1. The CDR3 sequence is 16 residues long. The germline V gene encodes CDR1 SGHVS and CDR2 FQNEAQ. Unmatched junction bases numbered 13, after V lost 5 bases and J lost 7 bases. The CDR3 DNA reads TGTGCCAGCAGCCCACTCAGCCAGGGGGCTTGGCAGCCCCAGCATTTT. Its protein product is CASSPLSQGAWQPQHF.

The V call is TRBV19, the J call TRBJ2-7; a weak D match, TRBD2 (5 bases). V was pared by 5 bases and J by 4 bases, with 12 bases between. Per germline, CDR1 LNHDA and CDR2 SQIVND (reference sequence). CDR3 length equals 13 residues. The CDR3 protein is CASSVDRRYEQYF. CDR3 sequence (DNA): TGTGCCAGTAGTGTCGATAGGAGGTACGAGCAGTACTTC.

The genes are TRBV11-3 and TRBJ2-1; D not certain. The CDR3 is made up of 13 amino acids. Germline V gene lookup returns CDR1 SGHNT and CDR2 YENEEA. V shed 4 bases and J shed 12 bases, with 16 bases lying between them. CDR3 amino acids: CASSSQTGQGQFF. The CDR3 DNA is TGTGCCAGCAGCTCCCAGACTGGCCAAGGGCAGTTCTTC.

This chain links TRBV7-9 with TRBJ2-5, with 8 bases identical to TRBD2. This CDR3 has 15 amino acids. Germline V gene sequence: CDR1 SEHNR, CDR2 FQNEAQ (reference sequence). The junction had 12 bases not matched to a gene; V was cut back by 10 bases and J by 2 bases. The CDR3 region is CANQPQLAEQETQYF. CDR3 DNA: TGTGCCAATCAGCCCCAACTAGCGGAACAAGAGACCCAGTACTTC.

The V gene is TRBV13, the J gene TRBJ2-1; 12 positions agree with TRBD2. Trimming at V came to 5 bases and at J to 8 bases, leaving 4 bases not matched to a gene. The CDR3 spans 14 residues. Germline CDR1 PRHDT, CDR2 FYEKMQ (reference sequence). CDR3 region: CASSETSGSYEQFF. As DNA, the CDR3 is TGTGCCAGCAGCGAGACTAGCGGGAGTTATGAGCAGTTCTTC.

The V gene is TRBV5-4, the J gene TRBJ2-1; 10 positions match TRBD1. V shed 2 bases, J shed 6 bases, and the junction held 5 bases outside the gene matches. Looked up from germline, CDR1 is SGHNT and CDR2 is YYREEE (reference sequence). This CDR3 has 15 amino acids. CDR3: CASSLRQGAGNEQFF. The CDR3 nucleotides read TGTGCCAGCAGCTTAAGACAGGGGGCTGGCAATGAGCAGTTCTTC.